This T cell receptor beta chain was identified during a study of T cells in Graves' hyperthyroidism and ophthalmopathy. Overall study: Peripheral blood draws took place at initial diagnosis, ahead of any treatment. General study findings and limits: Researchers found most expanded thyroid clonotypes above 0.001 in blood as well.

Hyperthyroidism in the patients, aged 18 to 65, was newly diagnosed and under 2 months in duration. Together with thyroid ultrasound, orbital computed tomography, serum thyroxine and TRAb, clinical symptoms were used for diagnoses. This clonotype was counted ten times or more. The target antigen is unknown. This CDR3 has 14 amino acids. Deletions cut 5 bases from V and 4 bases from J, with 13 bases between. Per germline, CDR1 LGHDT and CDR2 YNNKEL (reference sequence). From RNA transcripts, TCR beta CDR3 regions were amplified. Carried out on the TCR CDR3, a first-round RT-PCR used the HTBI primer set. From the multiplex PCR reads, TCRdb called clonotypes with MiXCR, one entry per CDR3 protein. The repertoire holds about 360,000 distinct CDR3 sequences, about 12% seen once, with less than 10% in the top ten.

The V and J genes are TRBV3-1 and TRBJ2-3, with D hard to call. The receptor's source is a woman aged 18-35 years with Graves' hyperthyroidism. Sequenced material: blood. CDR3 region: CASSFLERPDTQYF. The CDR3 DNA reads as TGTGCCAGCAGCTTCCTGGAAAGACCAGATACGCAGTATTTT.